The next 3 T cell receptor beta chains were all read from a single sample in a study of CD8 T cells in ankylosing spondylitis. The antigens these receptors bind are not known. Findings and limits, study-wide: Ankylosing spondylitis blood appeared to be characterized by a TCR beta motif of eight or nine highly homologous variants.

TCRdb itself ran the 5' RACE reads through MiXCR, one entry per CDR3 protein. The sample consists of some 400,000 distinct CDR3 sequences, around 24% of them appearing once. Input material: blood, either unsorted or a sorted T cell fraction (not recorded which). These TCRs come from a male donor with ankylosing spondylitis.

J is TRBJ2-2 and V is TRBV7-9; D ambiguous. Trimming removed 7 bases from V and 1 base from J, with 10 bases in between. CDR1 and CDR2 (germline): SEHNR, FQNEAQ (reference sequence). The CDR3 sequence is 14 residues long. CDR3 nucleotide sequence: TGTGCCAGCACTGAGACAAAGAACACCGGGGAGCTGTTTTTT. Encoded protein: CASTETKNTGELFF.

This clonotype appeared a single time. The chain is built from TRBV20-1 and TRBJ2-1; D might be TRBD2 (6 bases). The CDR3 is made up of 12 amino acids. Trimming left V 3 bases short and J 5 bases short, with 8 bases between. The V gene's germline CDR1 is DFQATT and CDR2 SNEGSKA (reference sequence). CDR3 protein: CSASWRDNEQFF. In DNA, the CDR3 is TGCAGTGCTAGCTGGAGGGACAATGAGCAGTTCTTC.

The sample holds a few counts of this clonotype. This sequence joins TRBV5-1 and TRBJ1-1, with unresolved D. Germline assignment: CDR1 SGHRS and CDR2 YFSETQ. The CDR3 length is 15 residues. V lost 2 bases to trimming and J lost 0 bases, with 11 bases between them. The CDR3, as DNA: TGCGCCAGCAGCTTAAGCGGGAACCTGAACACTGAAGCTTTCTTT. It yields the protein CASSLSGNLNTEAFF. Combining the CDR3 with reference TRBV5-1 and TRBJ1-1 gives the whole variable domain KAGVTQTPRYLIKTRGQQVTLSCSPISGHRSVSWYQQTPGQGLQFLFEYFSETQRNKGNFPGRFSGRQFSNSRSEMNVSTLELGDSALYLCASSLSGNLNTEAFFGQGTRLTVV.